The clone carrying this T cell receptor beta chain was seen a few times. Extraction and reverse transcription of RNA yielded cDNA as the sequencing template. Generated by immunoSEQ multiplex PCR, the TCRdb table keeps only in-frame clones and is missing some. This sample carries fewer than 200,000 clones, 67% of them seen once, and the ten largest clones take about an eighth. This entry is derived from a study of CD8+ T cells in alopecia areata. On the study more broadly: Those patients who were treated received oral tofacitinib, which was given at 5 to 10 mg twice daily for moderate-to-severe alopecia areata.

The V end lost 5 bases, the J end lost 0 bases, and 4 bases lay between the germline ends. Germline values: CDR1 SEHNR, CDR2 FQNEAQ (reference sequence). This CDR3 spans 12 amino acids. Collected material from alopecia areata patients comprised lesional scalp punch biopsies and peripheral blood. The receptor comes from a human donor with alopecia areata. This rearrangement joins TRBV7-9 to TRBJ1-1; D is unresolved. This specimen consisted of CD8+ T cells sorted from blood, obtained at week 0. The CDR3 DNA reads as TGTGCCAGCAGCACAATGAACACTGAAGCTTTCTTT. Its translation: CASSTMNTEAFF.